Presented here are 8 T cell receptor beta chains from one specimen sequenced in a study of CXCR3-negative and CXCR3-positive naive CD8 T cells. Study-wide findings and caveats: More hydrophobic TRB CDR3s were found in CXCR3-positive naive cells than in CXCR3-negative naive cells.

UMI-tagged TRB cDNA libraries were built via 5' RACE. TCRdb processed the 5' RACE reads again and assigns one entry to each CDR3 protein, with no DNA. The sample has under 150,000 distinct CDR3 sequences, and its top ten clones hold 0.25% to 0.3%. Their target antigens are unknown. Specimen: naive CXCR3+ CD8+ T cells from blood. The subset denotes: CD45RO-CCR7+CD27+CD95- naive CD8+ T cells expressing CXCR3 (TNR3+). These receptors were taken from a human donor in good health. Some clones in this sample may be carry-over from other donors' samples.

The chain uses TRBV25-1 and TRBJ1-2; TCRdb's D gene call, TRBD1, goes unchecked for lack of DNA. Per the germline V gene, CDR1 is MGHDK and CDR2 is SYGVNS. CDR3 length: 15 residues. The CDR3 is CASSGRPREDYGYTF.

This chain links TRBV7-9 with TRBJ2-3. This CDR3 comprises 13 residues. In germline, CDR1 is SEHNR, CDR2 FQNEAQ (reference sequence). The CDR3 is CASTYLLPDTQYF.

This chain joins TRBV6-4 and TRBJ2-2. The CDR3 is made up of 14 amino acids. Germline V gene lookup returns CDR1 MRHNA and CDR2 SNTAGT. CDR3 loop: CASSDSRDTGELFF.

The CDR3 protein is CASSLAENAEAFF. The rearrangement uses TRBV7-9 and TRBJ1-1. The CDR3 totals 13 residues. In germline, CDR1 is SEHNR, CDR2 FQNEAQ (reference sequence).

V and J are TRBV6-5 and TRBJ1-2; TCRdb's D call, TRBD1, is unchecked because there is no DNA. The CDR3 covers 12 residues. CDR1 MNHEY and CDR2 SVGAGI come from the germline V gene. The CDR3 here is CASKITGEGYTF.

The CDR3 loop is CARSDPFSAMNTEAFF. The chain employs TRBV2 and TRBJ1-1. Germline loops: CDR1 SNHLY, CDR2 FYNNEI. The CDR3 has 16 residues.

V gene TRBV29-1 combines with J gene TRBJ2-1. The CDR3 spans 13 residues. The germline CDR1 and CDR2 sequences are SQVTM and ANQGSEA. This CDR3 reads CSVESPFGNEQFF.

The V gene is TRBV12-3 or TRBV12-4, the J gene TRBJ2-7; TCRdb picks TRBD2, but there is no DNA to check that call. The CDR3 is 15 residues long. CDR3 amino acids: CASTLGGNSGYEQYF.